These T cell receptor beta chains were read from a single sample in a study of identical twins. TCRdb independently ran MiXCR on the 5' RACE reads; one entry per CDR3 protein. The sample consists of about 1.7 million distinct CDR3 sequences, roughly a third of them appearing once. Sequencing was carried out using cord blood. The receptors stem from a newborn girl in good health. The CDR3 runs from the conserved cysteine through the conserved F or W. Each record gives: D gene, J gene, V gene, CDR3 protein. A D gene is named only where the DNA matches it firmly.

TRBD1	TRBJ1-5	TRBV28	CASSRGARGLFNQPQHF
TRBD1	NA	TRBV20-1	CSARPRDRGREQYF
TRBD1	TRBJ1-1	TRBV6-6	CASSYPTGGGDTEAFF
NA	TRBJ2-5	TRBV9	CASSSQVFQETQYF
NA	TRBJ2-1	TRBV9	CASSVVGGRASGAYNEQFF
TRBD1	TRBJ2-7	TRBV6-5	CASRTGGNEQYF
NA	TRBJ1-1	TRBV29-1	CSVRRGATNTEAFF
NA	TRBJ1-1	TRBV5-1	CASRGKTLPGNTEAFF
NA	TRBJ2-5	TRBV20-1	CSARGPVDTQYF
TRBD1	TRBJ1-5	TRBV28	CASSLGDRPYSNQPQHF
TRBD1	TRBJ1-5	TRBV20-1	CSAHRGNSNQPQHF
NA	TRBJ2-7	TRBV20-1	CSGAGSAYEQYF
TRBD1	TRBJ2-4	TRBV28	CASSLQGVRELAKNIQYF
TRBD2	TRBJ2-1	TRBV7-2	CASSFTGLHYNEQFF
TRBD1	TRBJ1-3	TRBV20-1	CSAPGTGVSSGNTIYF
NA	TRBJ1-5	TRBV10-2	CASSDYRDRNQPQHF
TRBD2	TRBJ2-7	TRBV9	CASSALAGGGDEQYF
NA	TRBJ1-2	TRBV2	CASRKGSYGYTF
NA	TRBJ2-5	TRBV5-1	CASSLKGLETQYF
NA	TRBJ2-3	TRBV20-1	CSATSLAGVTDTQYF
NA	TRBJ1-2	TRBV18	CASSPAGNFYGYTF
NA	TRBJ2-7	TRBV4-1	CASSPAGLYYEQYF
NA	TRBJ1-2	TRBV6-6	CARGQGRDYGYTF
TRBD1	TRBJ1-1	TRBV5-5	CASSLVAGGGITEAFF
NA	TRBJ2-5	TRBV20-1	CSARGQKETQYF
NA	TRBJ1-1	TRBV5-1	CASSLELWGTEAFF
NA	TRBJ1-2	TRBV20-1	CSARDNREGYGYTF
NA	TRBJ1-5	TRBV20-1	CSARVLSQGNQPQHF
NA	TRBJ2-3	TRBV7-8	CASSHRFSGTRYTDTQYF
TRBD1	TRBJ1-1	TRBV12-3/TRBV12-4	CASSGTGGDSFF
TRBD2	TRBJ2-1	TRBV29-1	CSVAGGRASNEQFF
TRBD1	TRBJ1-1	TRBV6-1	CASMDRGWAFF
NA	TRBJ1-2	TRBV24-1	CATSGEGVDYGYTF
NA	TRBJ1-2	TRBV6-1	CASSEVGYGYTF
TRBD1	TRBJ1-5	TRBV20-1	CSGARDRTSQPQHF
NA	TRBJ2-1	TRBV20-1	CSARGSPGNEQFF
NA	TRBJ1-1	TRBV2	CASRRVVNTEAFF
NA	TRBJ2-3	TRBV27	CASSLTGSSRDTQYF
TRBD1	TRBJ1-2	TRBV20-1	CSAGQGKDYGYTF
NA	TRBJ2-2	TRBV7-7	CASSRGGWNTGELFF
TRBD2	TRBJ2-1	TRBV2	CASSEAGLAYNEQFF
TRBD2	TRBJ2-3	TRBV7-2	CASSSGLVPATDTQYF
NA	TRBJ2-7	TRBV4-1	CASSTHRGGYEQYF
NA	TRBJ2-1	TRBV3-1	CASSQIQGGEFF
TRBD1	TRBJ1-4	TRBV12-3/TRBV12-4	CASSLRTGVSYEKLFF
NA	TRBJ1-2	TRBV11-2	CASSLWEGADGYTF
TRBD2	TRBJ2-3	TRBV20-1	CSAPETSGGRGGTQYF
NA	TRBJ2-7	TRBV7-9	CASSLQGKSYEQYF
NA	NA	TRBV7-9	CASSATQGSYEQYF
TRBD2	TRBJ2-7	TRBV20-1	CSASRREGHILEQYF
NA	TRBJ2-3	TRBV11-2	CASSLDSALGPDTQYF
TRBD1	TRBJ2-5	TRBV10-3	CAISDDRGQETQYF
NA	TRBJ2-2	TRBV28	CASSIGGELFF
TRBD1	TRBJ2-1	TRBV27	CASSLGTDAREQFF
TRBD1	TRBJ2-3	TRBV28	CVSRGLTDTQYF
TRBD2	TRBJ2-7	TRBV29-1	CSGTTSGNNEQYF
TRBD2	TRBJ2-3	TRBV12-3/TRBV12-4	CATSDLKAGGTDTQYF